Shown below are 23 T cell receptor beta chains from a single sample sequenced in a study of T cells in Graves' hyperthyroidism and ophthalmopathy. The investigators amplified TCR beta CDR3 regions from RNA transcripts. When the TCR CDR3 underwent first-round RT-PCR, the HTBI primer set was used. Each CDR3 protein is one row after TCRdb ran MiXCR on the multiplex PCR reads. The sample holds around 580,000 distinct CDR3 sequences; around 45% are singletons and the top ten take around 8%. What was sequenced was peripheral blood or thyroid tissue (not recorded which). These receptors were taken from a woman younger than 35 with Graves' hyperthyroidism.

In regard to this clonotype: Given the absence of the conserved phenylalanine or tryptophan at the CDR3 end, a read error is likely. It is unclear where the CDR3 begins or ends on the DNA, so no DNA is shown, and the CDR3 is as TCRdb lists it. The chain joins TRBV7-9 to TRBJ1-4; no DNA check was done on the table's D call, TRBD1. The CDR3 length is 8 residues, termini included. Germline loops: CDR1 SEHNR, CDR2 FQNEAQ (reference sequence). CDR3 protein: CASSGQGV.

The table lists this clonotype with many counts. The chain employs TRBV7-2 and TRBJ1-1; D is perhaps TRBD1 (5 bases). Germline CDR1 is SGHTA and CDR2 is FQGNSA. V shed 1 base and J shed 5 bases, with 23 bases lying between them. The CDR3 has 18 residues. Written as DNA, the CDR3 is TGTGCCAGCAGCTTAGATTGGTGGCAGGGAAGGTCGGGGACTGAAGCTTTCTTT. Its protein is CASSLDWWQGRSGTEAFF.

In this sample, this clonotype turned up many times. This chain links TRBV4-1 with TRBJ1-2; D uncertain. This CDR3 is 16 amino acids long. Per the germline V gene, CDR1 is MGHRA and CDR2 is YSYEKL. V was cut by 0 bases and J by 5 bases, with 16 bases left in between. As DNA, the CDR3 is TGCGCCAGCAGCCAAGAATATGAGGGATTTGGGTATGGCTACACCTTC. Protein sequence: CASSQEYEGFGYGYTF.

In regard to this clonotype: Since a much larger clone is just one base distant, this may be a read error. The V gene is TRBV6-5, the J gene TRBJ2-7; unclear D gene. V lost 5 bases and J 3 bases, leaving 14 bases between the germline ends. Germline V lookup: CDR1 MNHEY, CDR2 SVGAGI. There are 14 residues in the CDR3. CDR3: CASSNRVGIYEQYF. CDR3 DNA sequence: TGTGCCAGCAGTAACCGGGTCGGCATCTACGAGCAGTACTTC.

The chain combines TRBV6-5 with TRBJ1-4, with no clear D. Germline V lookup: CDR1 MNHEY, CDR2 SVGAGI. The ends were cut back, 6 bases at V and 0 bases at J, with 8 bases in the middle. This CDR3 comprises 14 residues. CDR3 DNA sequence: TGTGCCAGCAGCTCTAAAGCAACTAATGAAAAACTGTTTTTT. Its translation: CASSSKATNEKLFF.

This clonotype was detected ten times or more. The chain uses TRBV20-1 and TRBJ1-2; no firm D call. The V end was cut by 0 bases, the J end by 4 bases, with 9 bases between. CDR3 length: 13 amino acids. CDR1 and CDR2 (germline): DFQATT, SNEGSKA (reference sequence). The CDR3 sequence is CSARDQASYGYTF. In DNA form, the CDR3 reads TGCAGTGCTAGAGATCAGGCCTCCTATGGCTACACCTTC.

This clonotype was recorded at least ten times. The chain joins TRBV27 to TRBJ2-2; D ambiguous. Trimming took off 3 bases at V and 4 bases at J, with 6 bases between the two ends. CDR1 and CDR2 from the germline V gene are MNHEY and SMNVEV (reference sequence). The CDR3 consists of 13 residues. CDR3 sequence (DNA): TGTGCCAGCAGTTTCTGGCCCACCGGGGAGCTGTTTTTT. Translating gives CASSFWPTGELFF.

The gene calls are TRBV20-1 and TRBJ2-7; the match to TRBD2 covers 11 bases. This CDR3 spans 14 amino acids. Germline loops: CDR1 DFQATT, CDR2 SNEGSKA (reference sequence). Trimming cost V 3 bases and J 4 bases; bases outside gene matches: 5. The CDR3 protein is CSASKPSGRYEQYF. CDR3 DNA: TGCAGTGCTAGTAAACCTAGCGGGAGGTACGAGCAGTACTTC.

This clonotype came up many times. The chain carries TRBV3-1 and TRBJ1-6, with 7 bases aligning to TRBD1. With V trimmed by 1 base and J by 8 bases, 5 bases remained unmatched. Germline CDR1 and CDR2: LGHDT and YNNKEL (reference sequence). This CDR3 has 15 residues. CDR3 amino acids: CASSQVDRADSPLHF. The CDR3 nucleotides are TGTGCCAGCAGCCAAGTAGACAGGGCGGATTCACCCCTCCACTTT.

This clonotype was recorded many times. The J gene is TRBJ2-5, the V gene TRBV2; TRBD2 aligns across 9 bases. The germline gives CDR1 SNHLY, CDR2 FYNNEI. V was pared by 5 bases and J by 5 bases, with 6 bases of the junction left unmatched. CDR3 length: 14 residues. CDR3 in amino acids: CASSTTSGGETQYF. The CDR3 DNA is TGTGCCAGCAGTACGACTAGCGGTGGGGAGACCCAGTACTTC. The full variable domain, rest sourced from reference TRBV2 and TRBJ2-5, is EPEVTQTPSHQVTQMGQEVILRCVPISNHLYFYWYRQILGQKVEFLVSFYNNEISEKSEIFDDQFSVERPDGSNFTLKIRSTKLEDSAMYFCASSTTSGGETQYFGPGTRLLVL.

There are many counts of this clonotype. The chain recombines TRBV5-1 with TRBJ2-7; no reliable D call. CDR3 length: 16 amino acids. The V end lost 0 bases, the J end lost 2 bases, and 15 bases lay between the germline ends. Looked up from germline, CDR1 is SGHRS and CDR2 is YFSETQ. The CDR3 bases are TGCGCCAGCAGCTTGGGGTGGCAGAAAGTTACCTACGAGCAGTACTTC. Translation: CASSLGWQKVTYEQYF.

This clonotype was seen more than once but under ten times. This sequence joins TRBV29-1 and TRBJ1-5, with a possible D match to TRBD1 (5 bases). The germline V gene encodes CDR1 SQVTM and CDR2 ANQGSEA. The CDR3 contains 12 residues. V lost 7 bases, J lost 6 bases, and 13 bases lay in between. CDR3 protein: CSAGGGSQPQHF. CDR3 nucleotide sequence: TGCAGCGCCGGGGGGGGTAGTCAGCCCCAGCATTTT.

This chain joins TRBV6-1 and TRBJ2-5; D perhaps matches TRBD1 (6 bases). The germline CDR1 and CDR2 sequences are MNHNS and SASEGT. The length of the CDR3 is 14 residues. V dropped 3 bases and J dropped 2 bases, with 10 bases sitting between them. CDR3 nucleotides: TGTGCCAGCAGTGATGCAGGGACACAAGAGACCCAGTACTTC. This gives the protein CASSDAGTQETQYF.

The chain employs TRBV5-1 and TRBJ2-1; possible D gene TRBD2, 6 bases. The CDR3 runs 19 residues. CDR1 and CDR2 from the germline V gene are SGHRS and YFSETQ. V shed 3 bases and J shed 0 bases, with 22 bases lying between them. For the CDR3, the DNA is TGCGCCAGCAGCTCACCCGGGACCCGCACGGAGGGCTCCTACAATGAGCAGTTCTTC. Translated, it gives CASSSPGTRTEGSYNEQFF. Looking up the rest from reference TRBV5-1 and TRBJ2-1 gives the full variable domain: KAGVTQTPRYLIKTRGQQVTLSCSPISGHRSVSWYQQTPGQGLQFLFEYFSETQRNKGNFPGRFSGRQFSNSRSEMNVSTLELGDSALYLCASSSPGTRTEGSYNEQFFGPGTRLTVL.

Concerning this clonotype: Mismatch with germline at one junction end may stem from a read error. The chain has TRBV24-1 and TRBJ1-1; D perhaps matches TRBD1 (5 bases). CDR1 is KGHDR and CDR2 is SFDVKD in the germline V gene. The CDR3 has 16 residues. CDR3 coding DNA: TGTGCCACCAGTGAGCCGCCGGGGACTAGAAACAATGAAGCTTTCTTT. Amino acid sequence: CATSEPPGTRNNEAFF.

This chain uses TRBV7-2 with TRBJ2-7; no reliable D call. Germline V CDR1 and CDR2: SGHTA, FQGNSA. The V and J ends lost 3 bases and 2 bases respectively, with 11 bases between them. The CDR3 loop spans 14 amino acids. CDR3 sequence (DNA): TGTGCCAGCAGCTTGCAGGCCGCTGCCTACGAGCAGTACTTC. Translating gives CASSLQAAAYEQYF.

This clonotype was picked up a small number of times. An end of the junction differs from the germline gene, which may be a read error. The V call is TRBV24-1, the J call TRBJ2-1, with 8 nucleotides matching TRBD1. Germline V CDR1 and CDR2: KGHDR, SFDVKD. The CDR3 is 15 amino acids. The CDR3 loop reads CASSEFGQGIHEQFF. DNA for the CDR3: TGTGCCAGCAGTGAATTTGGACAGGGTATCCATGAGCAGTTCTTC.

This rearrangement joins TRBV2 to TRBJ2-2, with TRBD2 matching over 8 bases. Germline lookup yields CDR1 SNHLY and CDR2 FYNNEI. The CDR3 length is 18 residues. Germline trimming cut 0 bases from V and 3 bases from J; bases unmatched to any gene: 9. CDR3 DNA sequence: TGTGCCAGCAGTGAAGCATTGAGCGGGGGAACAGACACCGGGGAGCTGTTTTTT. Translated: CASSEALSGGTDTGELFF.

Many counts were recorded for this clonotype. V and J are TRBV29-1 and TRBJ2-5; a weak D match, TRBD2 (5 bases). Trimming removed 3 bases at V and 5 bases at J, with 16 bases between. Germline values: CDR1 SQVTM, CDR2 ANQGSEA. The CDR3 is made up of 14 amino acids. The CDR3, as DNA: TGCAGCGTTGACTTGTCAGCGGCGATGGAGACCCAGTACTTC. Translating gives CSVDLSAAMETQYF.

The chain employs TRBV2 and TRBJ2-4, with TRBD2 identical over 8 bases. CDR3 length equals 16 residues. V shed 2 bases and J 5 bases; nucleotides not matched to a gene: 8. Per germline, CDR1 SNHLY and CDR2 FYNNEI. Here the CDR3 DNA reads TGTGCCAGCAGTGAACGGGGGGGGACCCGACAAAACATTCAGTACTTC. Protein sequence: CASSERGGTRQNIQYF.

Many counts were recorded for this clonotype. V usage is TRBV24-1 and J usage is TRBJ2-7; TRBD2 agrees at 7 bases. The CDR3 runs to 12 residues. The germline gives CDR1 KGHDR, CDR2 SFDVKD. V lost 5 bases to trimming and J lost 7 bases; unmatched junction nucleotides: 4. CDR3 nucleotides: TGTGCCACCAGTGGTCCCGGGAGGGAGCAGTACTTC. This codes for CATSGPGREQYF.

This clonotype appeared many times. For the CDR3, the DNA is TGTGCCAGCACCACCGGACAGGGGGCTGAAAAACTGTTTTTT. It encodes CASTTGQGAEKLFF. The chain has TRBV2 and TRBJ1-4; TRBD1 matches 11 bases. The CDR3 consists of 14 residues. Germline V gene lookup returns CDR1 SNHLY and CDR2 FYNNEI. With 7 bases clipped from V and 7 bases from J, the junction kept 5 bases outside the gene matches.

The CDR3 is CSGGELFF. The CDR3, as DNA: TGCAGCGGCGGGGAGCTGTTTTTT. The J gene is TRBJ2-2, the V gene TRBV29-1; D not resolved. V was trimmed by 7 bases and J by 7 bases, leaving 1 base between them. Looked up from germline, CDR1 is SQVTM and CDR2 is ANQGSEA. CDR3 length: 8 amino acids.